These 19 T cell receptor beta chains came from one sample sequenced in a study of blood T cell repertoires in COVID-19. Libraries were prepared by immunoSEQ multiplex PCR; TCRdb keeps only in-frame clonotypes and omits some of them. The sample contains about 190,000 clones, around nine tenths of which appear only once. The sequenced material came from peripheral blood. The receptor set was obtained from a human donor in a cohort sampled during active COVID-19.

The chain carries TRBV19 and TRBJ1-1; TRBD1 is a possible D gene (6 bases). Trimming shortened V by 3 bases and J by 5 bases, and 13 bases separated the two germline ends. This CDR3 is 14 amino acids long. The germline gives CDR1 LNHDA, CDR2 SQIVND (reference sequence). CDR3 loop: CASSIPGVGTEAFF. In DNA form, the CDR3 reads TGTGCCAGTAGTATTCCAGGGGTGGGAACTGAAGCTTTCTTT.

This chain connects TRBV10-2 to TRBJ2-7; TRBD2 matches 8 bases. This CDR3 has 14 residues. The J segment lost 6 bases and the V segment lost 7 bases, leaving 11 bases of the junction unmatched. CDR1 and CDR2 (germline): WSHSY, SAAADI. The CDR3 reads CASKLAVLQVEQYF. The CDR3 bases are TGCGCCAGCAAACTAGCGGTCCTACAGGTCGAGCAGTACTTC.

To note about this clone: A read error may account for a junction end that differs from germline. This sequence joins TRBV7-2 and TRBJ2-7, with 11 bases that match TRBD2. Germline V lookup: CDR1 SGHTA, CDR2 FQGNSA. The CDR3 runs 16 residues. This CDR3 is CASSIASGGTLYEQYF. The DNA for the CDR3 is TGTGCCAGCAGCATAGCTAGCGGGGGGACACTATACGAGCAGTACTTC.

The J gene is TRBJ1-4, the V gene TRBV5-1; no definite D call. Germline-derived CDR1 and CDR2 are SGHRS and YFSETQ. The CDR3 extends over 11 amino acids. Between the trimmed V and J ends, which lost 5 bases and 5 bases, there was a span of 4 bases. The CDR3 is CASRLNEKLFF. The CDR3 DNA reads TGCGCCAGCAGACTAAATGAAAAACTGTTTTTT.

J is TRBJ1-2 and V is TRBV7-2; perhaps TRBD1 as D (6 bases). The CDR3 is 14 residues long. The germline V and J ends were trimmed by 1 base and 7 bases, with 13 bases remaining between them. Germline CDR1 and CDR2: SGHTA and FQGNSA. DNA for the CDR3: TGTGCCAGCAGCTTAGACAGGGAAAGTGTTGGCTACACCTTC. The encoded protein is CASSLDRESVGYTF.

The chain uses TRBV10-3 and TRBJ2-7; weak D call: TRBD2 (6 bases). Germline V lookup: CDR1 ENHRY, CDR2 SYGVKD. CDR3 length: 13 residues. Deletions cut 6 bases from V and 4 bases from J, with 13 bases between. The CDR3 here is CAISRGDRYEQYF. CDR3 sequence (DNA): TGTGCCATCAGCCGCGGGGATCGGTACGAGCAGTACTTC.

V and J are TRBV11-2 and TRBJ2-7, with 7 bases identical to TRBD1. Germline trimming cut 5 bases from V and 4 bases from J; bases unmatched to any gene: 11. This CDR3 has 15 amino acids. The germline CDR1 and CDR2 sequences are SGHAT and FQNNGV. CDR3 in amino acids: CASSAFGQGVYEQYF. The CDR3 region has the DNA TGTGCCAGCAGCGCTTTCGGCCAGGGGGTTTACGAGCAGTACTTC.

The chain is built from TRBV18 and TRBJ2-2; D perhaps matches TRBD2 (7 bases). Between the trimmed V and J ends, which lost 2 bases and 0 bases, there was a span of 10 bases. This CDR3 contains 16 residues. Germline CDR1 is KGHSH and CDR2 is LQKENI. CDR3 in amino acids: CASSPSGGSNTGELFF. The CDR3 DNA follows: TGTGCCAGCTCACCATCGGGGGGCTCGAACACCGGGGAGCTGTTTTTT.

This clone was detected only a few times. V is TRBV5-4 and J is TRBJ2-1, with 9 bases that match TRBD2. The CDR3 consists of 15 residues. Unmatched junction bases numbered 8, after V lost 3 bases and J lost 7 bases. Per the germline V gene, CDR1 is SGHNT and CDR2 is YYREEE (reference sequence). The CDR3 DNA reads TGTGCCAGCAGCTCTAAGCGGGAGGAGTGGAATGAGCAGTTCTTC. Translation: CASSSKREEWNEQFF.

This clone was detected once. The chain carries TRBV27 and TRBJ2-7; D is ambiguous. Trimming cost V 0 bases and J 0 bases, with 9 bases left between them. CDR3 size: 15 residues. Germline V gene lookup returns CDR1 MNHEY and CDR2 SMNVEV (reference sequence). CDR3 amino acids: CASSLSGGGSYEQYF. DNA of the CDR3: TGTGCCAGCAGTTTATCTGGCGGTGGCTCCTACGAGCAGTACTTC.

This clone came up once. V gene TRBV19 combines with J gene TRBJ1-1, with D unresolved. V gave up 2 bases and J gave up 3 bases, with 10 bases separating them. The CDR3 loop spans 14 amino acids. CDR1 is LNHDA and CDR2 is SQIVND in the germline V gene (reference sequence). Here the CDR3 reads CASSIIDGDTEAFF. In DNA, the CDR3 is TGTGCCAGTAGTATAATAGATGGAGACACTGAAGCTTTCTTT.

The chain is built from TRBV4-1 and TRBJ2-7, with D perhaps matching TRBD2 (6 bases). Looked up from germline, CDR1 is MGHRA and CDR2 is YSYEKL. The CDR3 consists of 18 residues. V was cut by 1 base and J by 0 bases, with 19 bases left in between. The CDR3 DNA reads TGCGCCAGCAGCCAAGTATTCGTGGTGGAGGGAAACTCCTACGAGCAGTACTTC. Its protein product is CASSQVFVVEGNSYEQYF.

The chain uses TRBV6-5 and TRBJ2-6; no firm D call. With 6 bases removed from V and 4 bases from J, the gap between germline ends came to 7 bases. The CDR3 has 13 amino acids. CDR1 MNHEY and CDR2 SVGAGI come from the germline V gene. In DNA form, the CDR3 reads TGTGCCAGCAGACTAACGGGGGCCAACGTCCTGACTTTC. Protein sequence: CASRLTGANVLTF.

This clone was counted a few times. The chain recombines TRBV11-2 with TRBJ2-7; TRBD1 aligns across 10 bases. Germline values: CDR1 SGHAT, CDR2 FQNNGV. The CDR3 contains 15 residues. The J segment lost 2 bases and the V segment lost 6 bases, leaving 7 bases of the junction unmatched. The CDR3 here is CASRIGQGVAYEQYF. In DNA, the CDR3 is TGTGCCAGCAGGATTGGACAGGGGGTCGCCTACGAGCAGTACTTC.

The chain joins TRBV2 to TRBJ2-7; a possible D gene is TRBD2 (5 bases). Germline loops: CDR1 SNHLY, CDR2 FYNNEI. The CDR3 totals 15 residues. The germline V and J ends were trimmed by 0 bases and 1 base, with 10 bases remaining between them. This CDR3 reads CASSEAPQRSYEQYF. The CDR3 DNA follows: TGTGCCAGCAGTGAAGCTCCACAGCGGTCCTACGAGCAGTACTTC. The whole variable domain, filled in from reference TRBV2 and TRBJ2-7, reads EPEVTQTPSHQVTQMGQEVILRCVPISNHLYFYWYRQILGQKVEFLVSFYNNEISEKSEIFDDQFSVERPDGSNFTLKIRSTKLEDSAMYFCASSEAPQRSYEQYFGPGTRLTVT.

The gene calls are TRBV6-5 and TRBJ1-2; no reliable D call. Germline V gene sequence: CDR1 MNHEY, CDR2 SVGAGI. The CDR3 contains 13 residues. With 5 bases removed from V and 3 bases from J, the gap between germline ends came to 10 bases. CDR3: CASSINGDYGYTF. For the CDR3, the DNA is TGTGCCAGCAGTATAAACGGGGACTATGGCTACACCTTC.

The CDR3 DNA follows: TGTGCCACCAGTTCCCCAGGGTTAGGTGGCTACACCTTC. Its translation: CATSSPGLGGYTF. The gene calls are TRBV24-1 and TRBJ1-2; possibly TRBD1 for D (5 bases). CDR3 length: 13 amino acids. Trimming cost V 6 bases and J 7 bases, with 14 bases left between them. Germline CDR1 reads KGHDR; CDR2 reads SFDVKD.

The chain combines TRBV7-9 with TRBJ1-1; no reliable D call. Trimming shortened V by 6 bases and J by 3 bases, and 14 bases separated the two germline ends. Germline-derived CDR1 and CDR2 are SEHNR and FQNEAQ (reference sequence). The CDR3 consists of 14 residues. The CDR3, as DNA: TGTGCCAGCAGGCCCACAAAGGGAGACACTGAAGCTTTCTTT. Translated, it gives CASRPTKGDTEAFF.

The gene calls are TRBV7-9 and TRBJ1-1, with TRBD1 matching over 7 bases. Germline V gene lookup returns CDR1 SEHNR and CDR2 FQNEAQ (reference sequence). This CDR3 spans 15 amino acids. The J segment lost 1 base and the V segment lost 5 bases, leaving 7 bases of the junction unmatched. CDR3 region: CASSPQQGSNTEAFF. As DNA, the CDR3 is TGTGCCAGCAGCCCCCAACAGGGGTCGAACACTGAAGCTTTCTTT.